This TCR beta chain was captured by sequencing in a study of yellow fever vaccine responses in identical twins. Points from the study as a whole: Twin vaccine T cell responses reportedly seemed partly convergent, partly personalized.

Trimming stripped 4 bases from V and 0 bases from J, with 12 bases between. This CDR3 region has 15 residues. From germline, CDR1 is MGHRA and CDR2 YSYEKL. TCRdb passed the RT-PCR reads through MiXCR, listing each CDR3 protein once. The sample has just over 500 distinct CDR3 sequences; over 70% are singletons. Remarks on this clonotype: The antigen is unknown.

The clonotype was recovered from a female donor who received the yellow fever vaccine. The source material was T cells from blood (PBMCs), unsorted or a sorted subset (not recorded which), sampled before or after yellow fever vaccination (not recorded which). The chain combines TRBV4-1 with TRBJ1-2, with no clear D. In nucleotides, the CDR3 is TGCGCCAGCAGCCCAGAGGTGATCGCTAACTATGGCTACACCTTC. Translated: CASSPEVIANYGYTF.